This TCR beta chain emerged from a study of blood T cell repertoires in COVID-19. Germline V CDR1 and CDR2: SGDLS, YYNGEE. V lost 3 bases to trimming and J lost 7 bases, with 11 bases between them. The CDR3 sequence is 13 residues long. Profiled with immunoSEQ multiplex PCR; TCRdb holds only in-frame clones, not every one. The sample comprises 130,000 to 150,000 clones, roughly 80% of which are singletons, and 4.8% rests with the top ten. The source of this sequence is a human donor in a cohort sampled during active COVID-19. The sequenced sample consisted of peripheral blood. The rearrangement joins TRBV9 to TRBJ2-1, with D hard to call. CDR3 in amino acids: CASSGRLGNEQFF. The CDR3 bases are TGTGCCAGCAGCGGAAGGCTAGGAAATGAGCAGTTCTTC.